Shown below are 20 T cell receptor beta chains from a single sample sequenced in a study of cytomegalovirus exposure and HLA in healthy donors. PCR used 60 Vbeta primers and 13 Jbeta primers. This table comes from immunoSEQ multiplex PCR, and its TCRdb copy is limited to in-frame clones, with some not included. The profile shows 93,000 or so clones, 65% to 80% of them singletons. Source material: PBMCs. These receptors came from a woman younger than 35 in good health and CMV-seropositive.

The CDR3 region is CASSVTGSGVQYF. The CDR3 bases are TGTGCCAGCAGTGTCACAGGGTCTGGTGTGCAGTACTTC. The J gene is TRBJ2-7, the V gene TRBV27; a weak D match, TRBD1 (6 bases). Trimming stripped 5 bases from V and 9 bases from J, with 17 bases between. Germline V CDR1 and CDR2: MNHEY, SMNVEV (reference sequence). The CDR3 loop spans 13 amino acids.

The rearrangement links TRBV7-8 to TRBJ2-2, with TRBD1 matching 7 bases. Germline V gives CDR1 SGHVS, CDR2 FQNEAQ. The trim removed 0 bases at V and 3 bases at J, leaving 7 bases unmatched. The CDR3 contains 17 residues. The CDR3 DNA sequence: TGTGCCAGCAGCTTAGCGGTGAACAGGGGTGACACCGGGGAGCTGTTTTTT. Translated, it gives CASSLAVNRGDTGELFF.

About this clone: At the DNA level, this CDR3 is encoded by other sequences in the same sample as well. The rearrangement uses TRBV9 and TRBJ2-7, with D perhaps matching TRBD2 (5 bases). V was clipped by 4 bases and J by 4 bases, with 9 bases between them. Germline V lookup: CDR1 SGDLS, CDR2 YYNGEE. CDR3 length equals 12 residues. The CDR3 reads CASSFRGYEQYF. CDR3 nucleotides: TGTGCCAGCAGCTTTCGGGGTTACGAGCAGTACTTC.

The V gene is TRBV5-1, the J gene TRBJ2-1; weak D call: TRBD1 (6 bases). The CDR3 runs 18 residues. In germline, CDR1 is SGHRS, CDR2 YFSETQ. V lost 4 bases and J 0 bases, leaving 20 bases between the germline ends. CDR3 sequence (DNA): TGCGCCAGCAGCGGCTTGACAGGCGCTTATCCCTCCTACAATGAGCAGTTCTTC. It encodes CASSGLTGAYPSYNEQFF.

The V call is TRBV5-1, the J call TRBJ2-7; 8 nucleotides line up with TRBD2. The V and J ends lost 5 bases and 2 bases, in that order; junction bases with no gene match: 3. CDR3 length equals 13 residues. CDR1 and CDR2 from the germline V gene are SGHRS and YFSETQ. The CDR3 region has the DNA TGCGCCAGCAGTCGGGAGGGCCCCTACGAGCAGTACTTC. It codes for CASSREGPYEQYF.

The chain has TRBV25-1 and TRBJ2-6; D might be TRBD2 (5 bases). The CDR3 has 13 residues. Between the trimmed V and J ends, which lost 7 bases and 3 bases, there was a span of 7 bases. The germline gives CDR1 MGHDK, CDR2 SYGVNS. CDR3 coding DNA: TGTGCCAGCACCGGGGTTGGGGCCAACGTCCTGACTTTC. This encodes CASTGVGANVLTF.

This rearrangement joins TRBV7-8 to TRBJ1-2; D uncertain. Germline V gene data show CDR1 as SGHVS and CDR2 as FQNEAQ. The length of the CDR3 is 15 residues. V was clipped by 1 base and J by 6 bases, with 15 bases between them. CDR3 residues: CASSLGSGPLNGYTF. In DNA form, the CDR3 reads TGTGCCAGCAGCTTAGGGTCAGGCCCGTTGAATGGCTACACCTTC.

The rearrangement joins TRBV10-3 to TRBJ2-1; D might be TRBD2 (6 bases). Trimming shortened V by 5 bases and J by 8 bases, and 19 bases separated the two germline ends. Germline assignment: CDR1 ENHRY and CDR2 SYGVKD. The CDR3 is 15 amino acids. CDR3 region: CAISQPGLPVYEQFF. The CDR3 nucleotides are TGTGCCATCAGTCAACCGGGACTCCCAGTTTATGAGCAGTTCTTC.

Concerning this clone: In the same sample, other DNA sequences code for this CDR3. V and J are TRBV19 and TRBJ1-5; D ambiguous. V lost 5 bases, J lost 5 bases, and 7 bases lay in between. The CDR3 sequence is 12 residues long. CDR1 is LNHDA and CDR2 is SQIVND in the germline V gene (reference sequence). The CDR3 spells CASSFTDQPQHF. The DNA of the CDR3 is TGTGCCAGTAGTTTTACTGATCAGCCCCAGCATTTT.

This clone was seen once. The V and J genes are TRBV13 and TRBJ1-2, with 10 bases matching TRBD1. The ends lost 5 bases at V and 3 bases at J; junction bases unmatched: 6. Germline lookup yields CDR1 PRHDT and CDR2 FYEKMQ (reference sequence). CDR3 length: 15 amino acids. CDR3 bases: TGTGCCAGCAGCCCCCCCGGGACAGGGGACTATGGCTACACCTTC. Its translation is CASSPPGTGDYGYTF.

The chain is built from TRBV5-1 and TRBJ1-1; D unclear. The CDR3 length is 14 residues. The V and J ends lost 4 bases and 4 bases respectively, with 14 bases between them. The germline V gene encodes CDR1 SGHRS and CDR2 YFSETQ. The chain's CDR3 is CASSGRVLGTEAFF. Written as DNA, the CDR3 is TGCGCCAGCAGCGGGAGGGTCTTAGGCACTGAAGCTTTCTTT.

This clone has a handful of counts. The V and J genes are TRBV6-1 and TRBJ2-7; D unclear. The germline V gene encodes CDR1 MNHNS and CDR2 SASEGT. The CDR3 extends over 12 amino acids. Trimming took 3 bases from V and 4 from J, leaving 7 bases between them. The CDR3 protein is CASSESTYEQYF. In DNA form, the CDR3 reads TGTGCCAGCAGTGAGAGCACTTACGAGCAGTACTTC.

The chain is built from TRBV19 and TRBJ1-5; no clear D. The CDR3 totals 12 residues. CDR1 LNHDA and CDR2 SQIVND come from the germline V gene (reference sequence). Trimming removed 3 bases from V and 4 bases from J, with 4 bases in between. The CDR3 sequence is CASSILNQPQHF. CDR3 sequence (DNA): TGTGCCAGTAGTATCCTAAATCAGCCCCAGCATTTT.

This clone showed up just a few times. The chain combines TRBV5-6 with TRBJ1-1; 8 bases fit TRBD1. Germline V gene sequence: CDR1 SGHDT, CDR2 YYEEEE. The CDR3 extends over 15 amino acids. The V and J ends lost 2 bases and 0 bases, in that order; junction bases with no gene match: 3. CDR3 sequence reads: CASSLGDRLNTEAFF. The CDR3 region has the DNA TGTGCCAGCAGCTTAGGGGACAGGTTGAACACTGAAGCTTTCTTT.

The V gene is TRBV6-1, the J gene TRBJ1-1; 7 nucleotides line up with TRBD1. V was pared by 2 bases and J by 4 bases, with 1 base of the junction left unmatched. The length of the CDR3 is 13 residues. Germline loops: CDR1 MNHNS, CDR2 SASEGT. This CDR3 is CASSESGGTEAFF. As DNA, the CDR3 is TGTGCCAGCAGTGAATCAGGGGGCACTGAAGCTTTCTTT.

The chain is built from TRBV27 and TRBJ1-5, with a weak D call TRBD1 (5 bases). The CDR3 length is 15 residues. Trimming pared 5 bases from V and 7 bases from J, leaving 18 bases between. Germline CDR1 MNHEY, CDR2 SMNVEV (reference sequence). The DNA of the CDR3 is TGTGCCAGCAGTCCCCTTCAGGGAATCGGCCAGCCCCAGCATTTT. Encoded protein: CASSPLQGIGQPQHF.

In its sample, this clone was seen once. The chain couples TRBV9 to TRBJ1-4; D may be TRBD1 (5 bases). Germline V lookup: CDR1 SGDLS, CDR2 YYNGEE. The CDR3 length is 14 residues. V was cut by 3 bases and J by 0 bases, with 6 bases left in between. CDR3 in amino acids: CASSGGATNEKLFF. The CDR3 bases are TGTGCCAGCAGCGGGGGGGCAACTAATGAAAAACTGTTTTTT.

J is TRBJ2-5 and V is TRBV28; 14 bases align to TRBD2. The CDR3 length is 18 residues. Germline V gives CDR1 MDHEN, CDR2 SYDVKM. The ends lost 4 bases at V and 3 bases at J; junction bases unmatched: 10. The CDR3 spells CASSYSPWGLAGEETQYF. CDR3 bases: TGTGCCAGCAGTTACTCCCCCTGGGGACTAGCGGGGGAAGAGACCCAGTACTTC.

The rearrangement links TRBV11-1 to TRBJ2-1, with D possibly TRBD2 on 5 matching bases. The germline V and J ends were trimmed by 5 bases and 3 bases, with 5 bases remaining between them. The CDR3 covers 12 residues. Per the germline V gene, CDR1 is SGHAT and CDR2 is FQDESV (reference sequence). CDR3 DNA: TGTGCCAGCAGCCGGGACTACAATGAGCAGTTCTTC. Translating gives CASSRDYNEQFF.

This chain connects TRBV28 to TRBJ1-4; D gene unclear. Trimming pared 5 bases from V and 7 bases from J, leaving 11 bases between. This CDR3 has 13 amino acids. Germline values: CDR1 MDHEN, CDR2 SYDVKM. As DNA, the CDR3 is TGTGCCAGCAGTATGTCAGGTGGTGAAAAACTGTTTTTT. Translation gives CASSMSGGEKLFF.